This is a list of T cell receptor beta chains from one sample in a study of CD8+CD57+ T cells in acquired aplastic anemia. TCRdb reanalysed the reads using MiXCR and keeps one entry per CDR3 protein. The table includes about 160,000 distinct CDR3 sequences, 45% to 55% detected once. The sequenced material came from sorted CD4+, CD8+, or CD8+CD57+ T cells (not recorded which) from PBMCs. The receptor set was obtained from a human donor with aplastic anemia. CDR3s include the opening cysteine and the closing phenylalanine or tryptophan. The D gene is left open where the match is weak. Part of the rows lack a size; the others show once, few, many or a class for expanded clones.

j_call clone_size d_call v_call cdr3_nt cdr3_aa
TRBJ1-2 many TRBD1 TRBV28 TGTGCCAGCAGGTCGACAGGGGAGGATGGCTACACCTTC CASRSTGEDGYTF
TRBJ2-7 . TRBD1 TRBV29-1 TGCAGCGTCGACCCGGGACAGGGAATTTTCGAGCAGTACTTC CSVDPGQGIFEQYF
TRBJ1-2 many . TRBV6-5 TGTGCCAGCCGTCCTGAAAGGGTGGGCCTGGGAGGCTACACCTTC CASRPERVGLGGYTF
TRBJ1-1 few . TRBV14 TGTGCCAGCAGCCAAGACGACAGAGTGAACACTGAAGCTTTCTTT CASSQDDRVNTEAFF
TRBJ2-1 . TRBD2 TRBV19 TGTGCCAGTCGGACTAGCGGGAGGCTCTACAATGAGCAGTTCTTC CASRTSGRLYNEQFF
TRBJ2-7 many . TRBV3-1 TGTGCCAGCAGCCCCCCTGGGGTCTACGAGCAGTACTTC CASSPPGVYEQYF
TRBJ2-5 once . TRBV15 TGTGCCACCAGTCGCCAGCAAGAGACCCAGTACTTC CATSRQQETQYF
TRBJ2-1 . . TRBV19 TGTGCCAGTAGTACCGGGACTTACAATGAGCAGTTCTTC CASSTGTYNEQFF
TRBJ2-7 . . TRBV29-1 TGCAGCCTTGCCCAGAACGAGCAGTGCTTC CSLAQNEQCF
TRBJ2-7 . TRBD2 TRBV20-1 TGCAGTGCTAGAGATCGCAGGGTGTTAGCGGGCCAGTACTTC CSARDRRVLAGQYF
TRBJ1-3 many . TRBV19 TGTGCCAGTAGGGACGACTCTGGAAACACCATATATTTT CASRDDSGNTIYF
TRBJ1-2 . . TRBV7-2 TGCGCCAGCAGGCCTAGAGTCGGGGACTATGGCTACACCTTC CASRPRVGDYGYTF
TRBJ2-1 . . TRBV2 TGTGCCAGCAGTCGTGGAACCGGGACAGAGCAGTTCTTC CASSRGTGTEQFF
TRBJ1-4 many . TRBV5-1 TGCGCCAGCAGCCCCTCCGCGGGGACAACTAATGAAAAACTGTTTTTT CASSPSAGTTNEKLFF
TRBJ1-5 . TRBD1 TRBV25-1 TGTGCCAGCAGTTACGGGACAGGGGGTCAGCCCCAGCATTTT CASSYGTGGQPQHF
TRBJ2-4 few . TRBV12-3/TRBV12-4 TGTGCCAGCAGTCCATCCGGGTCTCGAAATCTCCCGGCCAAAAACATTCAGTACTTC CASSPSGSRNLPAKNIQYF
TRBJ1-6 medium-sized TRBD1 TRBV7-9 TGTGCCAGCAGCTCATACCCGGGACAGGGGGAATCACCCCTCCACTTT CASSSYPGQGESPLHF
TRBJ1-2 . . TRBV2 TGTGCCAGCAAGGATTCGTCCACCTATGGCTACACCTTC CASKDSSTYGYTF
TRBJ2-1 once TRBD1 TRBV10-1 TGCGCCAGCAGAGAAAGCCTTAACAGGGGCAATGAGCAGTTCTTC CASRESLNRGNEQFF
TRBJ1-1 many . TRBV29-1 TGCAGCGCCCCACGGGGCCTGAACACTGAAGCTTTCTTT CSAPRGLNTEAFF
TRBJ1-2 many . TRBV19 TGTGCCAGTAGTATAGGGGGAGCCGAAATTAACTATGGCTACACCTTC CASSIGGAEINYGYTF
TRBJ1-2 many . TRBV24-1 TGTGCCGCGGCAGGGGTCTATGGCTACACCTTC CAAAGVYGYTF
TRBJ2-3 . . TRBV29-1 TGCAGCGGGAGGTCCGGCCTGGCAGATACGCAGTATTTT CSGRSGLADTQYF
TRBJ1-1 . . TRBV12-3/TRBV12-4 TGCGCCAGCAGTTTGGCAGCGGGTAGGACTGAAGCTTTCTTT CASSLAAGRTEAFF
TRBJ2-6 many . TRBV30 TGTGCCTGGAGCACAGGGCCTGGGGCCAACGTCCTGACTTTC CAWSTGPGANVLTF
TRBJ1-6 many TRBD1 TRBV3-1 TGTGCCAGCAGCCGCGGACAGGGTGCAAATTCACCCCTCCACTTT CASSRGQGANSPLHF
TRBJ1-1 . . TRBV9 TGTGCCAGCAGCGTAGCTGAGAACACTGAAGCTTTCTTT CASSVAENTEAFF
TRBJ2-7 . TRBD1 TRBV19 TGTGCCAGTAGTATGGGGACAGCCTCCTACGAGCAGTACTTC CASSMGTASYEQYF
TRBJ2-2 . TRBD1 TRBV24-1 TGTGCCACCAGTGACCGGGACAGGGGGCACACCGGGGAGCTGTTTTTT CATSDRDRGHTGELFF
TRBJ2-1 many . TRBV20-1 TGCAGTGCTATTGACAGTTACAATGAGCAGTTCTTC CSAIDSYNEQFF
TRBJ2-1 . . TRBV10-3 TGTGCCATCGGTCTTAGCGGCTTGAATGAGCAGTTCTTC CAIGLSGLNEQFF
TRBJ2-1 few TRBD2 TRBV4-1 TGCGCCAGCAGCCAAGATACCCTTAGCGGGGGGGCCCATGAGCAGTTCTTC CASSQDTLSGGAHEQFF
TRBJ1-2 . . TRBV20-1 TGCAGCCTGGCCCGACAGCGGATACGGGCTAACTATGGCTACACCTTC CSLARQRIRANYGYTF
TRBJ2-3 . . TRBV10-3 TGTGCCATCAGTGAGGGATCCCCAGGTACGCAGTATTTT CAISEGSPGTQYF
TRBJ2-1 . TRBD2 TRBV30 TGTGCCTGGAGCGATGGACTAGCGGGAGAGCTTAATGAGCAGTTCTTC CAWSDGLAGELNEQFF
TRBJ2-7 few TRBD1 TRBV7-2 TGTGCCAGCAGCTCCGCCGACAGGGTGGGAGAGCAGTACTTC CASSSADRVGEQYF
TRBJ2-7 . . TRBV5-6 TGTGCCAGCAGCTTGGAGGTCTCCTACGAGCAGTACTTC CASSLEVSYEQYF
TRBJ2-3 many . TRBV2 TGTGCCAGCATCCTCAGACGACCAGATACGCAGTATTTT CASILRRPDTQYF
TRBJ2-1 many . TRBV3-1 TGTGCCAGCAGCCCTCCGGGGCTCTATGAGCAGTTCTTC CASSPPGLYEQFF
TRBJ2-5 few . TRBV12-3/TRBV12-4 TGTGCCAGCAGTTTTAGTGGAGAGACCCAGTACTTC CASSFSGETQYF
TRBJ2-7 many . TRBV7-8 TGTGCCAGCAGCTTAGCGACGAGCGGCTACGAGCAGTACTTC CASSLATSGYEQYF
TRBJ1-4 many . TRBV9 TGTGCCAGCAGCCCGCGGGGGCTATACAATGAAAAACTGTTTTTT CASSPRGLYNEKLFF
TRBJ2-2 few . TRBV29-1 TGCAGCGGGGGAAGGGACACCGGGGAGCTGTTTTTT CSGGRDTGELFF
TRBJ2-2 . TRBD2 TRBV7-3 TGTGCCAGCGGGAGGGGCCTGAACACCGGGGAGCTGTTTTTT CASGRGLNTGELFF
TRBJ1-5 . . TRBV2 TGTGCCAGCAGTTACCGGGGGGGGGATCAGCCCCAGCATTTT CASSYRGGDQPQHF
TRBJ2-1 . . TRBV2 TGTGCCAGCAGCTACAAAGACGGTCCCTACAATGAGCAGTTCTTC CASSYKDGPYNEQFF
TRBJ1-2 few TRBD1 TRBV27 TGTGCCAGCAGTTTAGGGGGACAGCCCTATGGCTACACCTTC CASSLGGQPYGYTF
TRBJ1-2 . TRBD1 TRBV19 TGTGCCAGTAGTATCACGGGACAGGGCAGCTATGGCTACACCTTC CASSITGQGSYGYTF
TRBJ2-1 . . TRBV2 TGTGCCAGCAGTGTCATGTACGAGCAGTTCTTC CASSVMYEQFF